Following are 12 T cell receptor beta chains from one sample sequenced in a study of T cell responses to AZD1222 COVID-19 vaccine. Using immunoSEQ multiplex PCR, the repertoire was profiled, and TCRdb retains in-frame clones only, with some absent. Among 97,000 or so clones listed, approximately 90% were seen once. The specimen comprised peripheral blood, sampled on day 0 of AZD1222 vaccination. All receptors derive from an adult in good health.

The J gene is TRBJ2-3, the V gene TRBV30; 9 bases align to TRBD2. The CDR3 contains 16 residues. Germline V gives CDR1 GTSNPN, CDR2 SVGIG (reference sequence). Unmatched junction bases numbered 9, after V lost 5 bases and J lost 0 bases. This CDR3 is CAWLAGASASTDTQYF. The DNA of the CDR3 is TGTGCCTGGTTAGCGGGAGCCTCTGCTAGCACAGATACGCAGTATTTT.

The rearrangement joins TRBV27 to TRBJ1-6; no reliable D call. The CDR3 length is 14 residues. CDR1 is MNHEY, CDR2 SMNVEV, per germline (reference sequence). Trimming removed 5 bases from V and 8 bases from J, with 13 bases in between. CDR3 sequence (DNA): TGTGCCAGCAGTCCGCTAGTTGGTGATTCACCCCTCCACTTT. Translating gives CASSPLVGDSPLHF.

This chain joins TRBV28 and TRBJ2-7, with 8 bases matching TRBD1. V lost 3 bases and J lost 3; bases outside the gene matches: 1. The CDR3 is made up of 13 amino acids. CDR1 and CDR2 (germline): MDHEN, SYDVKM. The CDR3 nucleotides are TGTGCCAGCAGTTTCACAGGGGGCTACGAGCAGTACTTC. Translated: CASSFTGGYEQYF.

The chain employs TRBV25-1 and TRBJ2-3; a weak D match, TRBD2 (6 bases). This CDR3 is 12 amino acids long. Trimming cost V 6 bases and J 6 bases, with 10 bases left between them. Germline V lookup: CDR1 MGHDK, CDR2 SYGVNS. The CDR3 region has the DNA TGTGCCAGCAGCTACGGAGGGGATACGCAGTATTTT. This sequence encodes CASSYGGDTQYF.

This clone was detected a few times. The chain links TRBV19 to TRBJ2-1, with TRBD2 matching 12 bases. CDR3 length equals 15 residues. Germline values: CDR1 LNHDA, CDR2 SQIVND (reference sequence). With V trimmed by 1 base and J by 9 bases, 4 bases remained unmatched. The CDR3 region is CASSIGLAGESEQFF. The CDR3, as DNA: TGTGCCAGTAGTATAGGACTAGCGGGAGAGAGTGAGCAGTTCTTC.

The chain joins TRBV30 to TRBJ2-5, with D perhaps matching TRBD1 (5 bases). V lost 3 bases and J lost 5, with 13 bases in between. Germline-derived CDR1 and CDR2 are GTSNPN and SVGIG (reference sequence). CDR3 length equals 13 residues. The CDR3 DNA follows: TGTGCCTGGAGCGAAGGGGCGTTGGAGACCCAGTACTTC. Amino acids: CAWSEGALETQYF.

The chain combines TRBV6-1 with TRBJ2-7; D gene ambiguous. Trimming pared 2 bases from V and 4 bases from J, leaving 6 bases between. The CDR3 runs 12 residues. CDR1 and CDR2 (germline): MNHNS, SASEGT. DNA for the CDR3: TGTGCCAGCAGTGAATTTATTTACGAGCAGTACTTC. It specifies CASSEFIYEQYF.

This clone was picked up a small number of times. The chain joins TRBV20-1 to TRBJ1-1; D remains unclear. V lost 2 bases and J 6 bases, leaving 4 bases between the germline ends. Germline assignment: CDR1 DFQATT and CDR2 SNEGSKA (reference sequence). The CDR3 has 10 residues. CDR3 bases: TGCAGTGCTAGAATCCCTGAAGCTTTCTTT. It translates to CSARIPEAFF.

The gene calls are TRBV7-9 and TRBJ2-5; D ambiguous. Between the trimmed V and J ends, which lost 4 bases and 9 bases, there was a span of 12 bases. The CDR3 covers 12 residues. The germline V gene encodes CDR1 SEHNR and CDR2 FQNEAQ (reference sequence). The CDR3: CASSSSEWAQYF. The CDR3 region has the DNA TGTGCCAGCAGCTCTTCAGAGTGGGCCCAGTACTTC.

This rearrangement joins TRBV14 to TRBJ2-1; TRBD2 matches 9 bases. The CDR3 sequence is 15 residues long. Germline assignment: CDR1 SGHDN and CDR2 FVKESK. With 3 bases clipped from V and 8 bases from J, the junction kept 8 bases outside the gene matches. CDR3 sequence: CASSHSGSVLDEQFF. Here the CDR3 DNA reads TGTGCCAGCAGCCATAGCGGGAGCGTTTTAGATGAGCAGTTCTTC.

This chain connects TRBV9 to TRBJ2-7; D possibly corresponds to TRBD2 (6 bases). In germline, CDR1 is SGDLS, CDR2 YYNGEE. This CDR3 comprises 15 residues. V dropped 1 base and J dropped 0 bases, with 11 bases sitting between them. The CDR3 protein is CASSVTGGDSYEQYF. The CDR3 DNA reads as TGTGCCAGCAGCGTAACAGGAGGGGACTCCTACGAGCAGTACTTC.

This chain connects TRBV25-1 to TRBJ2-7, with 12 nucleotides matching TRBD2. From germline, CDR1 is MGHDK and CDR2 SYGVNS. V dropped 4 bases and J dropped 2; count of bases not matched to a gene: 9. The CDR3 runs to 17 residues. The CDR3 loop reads CASSGSSGREGAYEQYF. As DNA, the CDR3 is TGTGCCAGCAGTGGGTCTAGCGGGAGGGAGGGAGCCTACGAGCAGTACTTC.